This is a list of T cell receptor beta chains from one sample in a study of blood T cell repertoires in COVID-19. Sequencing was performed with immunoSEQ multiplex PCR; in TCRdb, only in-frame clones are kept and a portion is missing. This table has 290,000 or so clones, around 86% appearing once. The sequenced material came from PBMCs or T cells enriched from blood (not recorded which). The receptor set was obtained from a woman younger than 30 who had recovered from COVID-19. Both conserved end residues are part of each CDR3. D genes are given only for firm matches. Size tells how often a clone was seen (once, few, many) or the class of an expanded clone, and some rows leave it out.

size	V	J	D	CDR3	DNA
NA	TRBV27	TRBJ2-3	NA	CASSLLGPGATDTQYF	TGTGCCAGCAGTTTACTGGGTCCTGGGGCCACAGATACGCAGTATTTT
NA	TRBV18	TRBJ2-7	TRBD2	CASSQALGGKYF	TGTGCCAGCTCACAAGCCTTGGGAGGGAAGTACTTC
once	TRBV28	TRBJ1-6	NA	CASSLSRNSPLHF	TGTGCCAGCAGTTTGTCCAGAAATTCACCCCTCCACTTT
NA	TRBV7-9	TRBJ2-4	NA	CASSGGWRGITKNIQYF	TGTGCCAGCAGCGGCGGATGGCGGGGAATTACCAAAAACATTCAGTACTTC
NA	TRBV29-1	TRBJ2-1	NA	CSVEKSPGDEQFF	TGCAGCGTTGAAAAATCGCCCGGGGATGAGCAGTTCTTC
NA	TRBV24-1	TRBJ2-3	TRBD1	CATSTGGRQPDTQYF	TGTGCCACCTCCACAGGGGGCCGGCAGCCAGATACGCAGTATTTT
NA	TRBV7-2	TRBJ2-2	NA	CASSLGWQVNTGELFF	TGTGCCAGCAGCTTAGGCTGGCAGGTTAACACCGGGGAGCTGTTTTTT
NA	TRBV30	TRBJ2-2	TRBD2	CAWSVGLAGDRTGELFF	TGTGCCTGGAGTGTTGGACTAGCGGGGGACAGAACCGGGGAGCTGTTTTTT
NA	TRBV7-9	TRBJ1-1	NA	CASSHSPDWVGTEAFF	TGTGCCAGCAGCCACTCCCCAGACTGGGTAGGAACTGAAGCTTTCTTT
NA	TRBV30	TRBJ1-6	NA	CAWTQQNNSPLHF	TGTGCCTGGACTCAACAGAATAATTCACCCCTCCACTTT
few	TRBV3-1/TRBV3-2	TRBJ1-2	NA	CASSQTDSGYGYTF	TGTGCCAGCAGCCAGACGGACAGTGGCTATGGCTACACCTTC
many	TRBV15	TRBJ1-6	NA	CATSGSSYNSPLHF	TGTGCCACCAGCGGGAGCTCCTATAATTCACCCCTCCACTTT
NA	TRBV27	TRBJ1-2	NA	CASTALTGNINYGYTF	TGTGCCAGCACCGCCCTTACCGGTAATATTAACTATGGCTACACCTTC
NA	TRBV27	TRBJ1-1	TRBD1	CASNGQGVAEAFF	TGTGCCAGCAATGGACAGGGGGTCGCTGAAGCTTTCTTT
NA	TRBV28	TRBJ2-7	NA	CASPGGPLSYEQYF	TGTGCCAGCCCCGGAGGGCCCCTCTCCTACGAGCAGTACTTC
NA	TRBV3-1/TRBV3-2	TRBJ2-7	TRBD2	CASSQDLTSGGAGTYEQYF	TGTGCCAGCAGCCAAGATCTGACTAGCGGGGGGGCAGGAACCTACGAGCAGTACTTC
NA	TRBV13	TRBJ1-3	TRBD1	CASSLIQGARGNTIYF	TGTGCCAGCAGCTTAATACAGGGGGCGCGTGGAAACACCATATATTTT
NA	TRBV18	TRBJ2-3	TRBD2	CASSPTSGGSSTDTQYF	TGTGCCAGCTCACCTACTAGCGGGGGGTCTAGCACAGATACGCAGTATTTT
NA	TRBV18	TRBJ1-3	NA	CASSPGVTERNTIYF	TGTGCCAGCTCACCGGGTGTAACGGAGCGAAACACCATATATTTT
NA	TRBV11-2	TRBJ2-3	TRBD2	CASSKISGRKDTQYF	TGTGCCAGCAGCAAGATTAGCGGGCGGAAAGATACGCAGTATTTT
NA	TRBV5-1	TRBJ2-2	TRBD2	CASSPLVGRATGELFF	TGCGCCAGCAGCCCACTTGTGGGGAGGGCCACCGGGGAGCTGTTTTTT
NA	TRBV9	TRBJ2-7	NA	CASSQTDTYEQYF	TGTGCCAGCAGTCAGACAGATACCTACGAGCAGTACTTC
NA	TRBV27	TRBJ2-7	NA	CASSLPPGGGGTYEQYF	TGTGCCAGCAGTCTACCCCCTGGAGGGGGGGGAACCTACGAGCAGTACTTC
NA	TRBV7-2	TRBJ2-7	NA	CASSPGGLITSYEQYF	TGTGCCAGCAGCCCCGGGGGACTGATAACCTCCTACGAGCAGTACTTC
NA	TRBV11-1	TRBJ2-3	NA	CASSLQDLYTDTQYF	TGTGCCAGCAGCCTACAGGACCTGTACACAGATACGCAGTATTTT
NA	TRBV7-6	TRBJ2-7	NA	CASSLAPASRDEQYF	TGTGCCAGCAGCTTAGCCCCCGCTAGCCGGGACGAGCAGTACTTC
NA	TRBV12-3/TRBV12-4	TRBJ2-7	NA	CASSGRAPLEQYF	TGTGCCAGCTCAGGCAGGGCTCCGTTGGAGCAGTACTTC
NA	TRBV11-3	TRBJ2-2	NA	CASSLDPPGFSTGELFF	TGTGCCAGCAGCTTAGATCCGCCAGGCTTCTCCACCGGGGAGCTGTTTTTT
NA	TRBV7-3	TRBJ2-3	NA	CASSQPGGTDTQYF	TGTGCCAGCAGCCAACCGGGGGGCACAGATACGCAGTATTTT
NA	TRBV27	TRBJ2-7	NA	CASSLSTGFSSYEQYF	TGTGCCAGCAGTTTATCGACTGGGTTCAGCTCCTACGAGCAGTACTTC
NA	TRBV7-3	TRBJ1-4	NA	CASSLDDTFATNEKLFF	TGTGCCAGCAGCTTAGACGACACATTTGCAACTAATGAAAAACTGTTTTTT
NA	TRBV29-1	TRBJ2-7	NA	CSVEDRAGSVYEQYF	TGCAGCGTTGAAGATCGTGCAGGGTCAGTCTACGAGCAGTACTTC
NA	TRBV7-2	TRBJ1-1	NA	CASSLTQSPTEAFF	TGTGCCAGCAGCTTAACGCAGTCTCCTACTGAAGCTTTCTTT
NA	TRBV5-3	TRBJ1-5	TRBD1	CARSLWGQVIGSNQPQHF	TGTGCCAGAAGCTTGTGGGGACAGGTAATTGGAAGCAATCAGCCCCAGCATTTT
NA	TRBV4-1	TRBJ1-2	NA	CASSQGGTNYGYTF	TGCGCCAGCAGCCAAGGCGGCACCAACTATGGCTACACCTTC
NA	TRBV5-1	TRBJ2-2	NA	CASSLARTGELFF	TGCGCCAGCAGCTTGGCCAGGACCGGGGAGCTGTTTTTT
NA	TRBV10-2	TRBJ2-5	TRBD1	CASRDRGREETQYF	TGCGCCAGCAGGGACAGGGGGCGGGAAGAGACCCAGTACTTC
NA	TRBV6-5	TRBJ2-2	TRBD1	CASSRGGVGTGELFF	TGTGCCAGCAGTCGAGGGGGCGTAGGCACCGGGGAGCTGTTTTTT
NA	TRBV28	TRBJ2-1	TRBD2	CASSLGTSGGDEQFF	TGTGCCAGCAGTTTAGGGACTAGCGGCGGCGATGAGCAGTTCTTC
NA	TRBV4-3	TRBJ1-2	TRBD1	CASSQGDSSNYGYTF	TGCGCCAGCAGCCAAGGGGACAGCAGTAACTATGGCTACACCTTC
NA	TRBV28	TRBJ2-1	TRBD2	CASSSPTGTSGREHEQFF	TGTGCCAGCAGTTCCCCGACCGGGACTAGCGGGAGGGAGCATGAGCAGTTCTTC
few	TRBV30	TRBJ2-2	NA	CAWSVSGMNTGELFF	TGTGCCTGGAGTGTATCAGGAATGAACACCGGGGAGCTGTTTTTT
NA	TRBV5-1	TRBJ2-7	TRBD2	CASSSTGASGSYEQYF	TGCGCCAGCAGCTCCACCGGGGCTAGCGGTTCCTACGAGCAGTACTTC
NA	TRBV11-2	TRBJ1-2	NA	CASSLDSPDYGYTF	TGTGCCAGCAGCTTAGACAGTCCCGACTATGGCTACACCTTC
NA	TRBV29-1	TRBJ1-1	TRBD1	CSVGRDRRKGLNTEAFF	TGCAGCGTGGGCCGGGACAGGCGAAAGGGTTTGAACACTGAAGCTTTCTTT
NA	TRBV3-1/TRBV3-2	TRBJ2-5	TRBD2	CASSPGTSGIATQYF	TGTGCCAGCAGCCCCGGGACTAGCGGGATTGCGACCCAGTACTTC
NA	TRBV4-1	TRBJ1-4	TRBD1	CASSPVTGGNEKLFF	TGCGCCAGCAGCCCGGTGACAGGGGGAAATGAAAAACTGTTTTTT
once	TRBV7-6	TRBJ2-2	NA	CASSLDIGGVGRVELFF	TGTGCCAGCAGCTTAGACATTGGAGGCGTTGGGAGAGTGGAGCTGTTTTTT
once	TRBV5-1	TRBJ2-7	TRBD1	CASSRDRGPQYIYEQYF	TGCGCCAGCAGCAGAGACAGGGGGCCCCAGTATATCTACGAGCAGTACTTC
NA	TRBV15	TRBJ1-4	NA	CATSRRRTTNEKLFF	TGTGCCACCAGCCGGAGGAGGACAACTAATGAAAAACTGTTTTTT
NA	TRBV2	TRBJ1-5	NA	CASSNMNIGAEPQHF	TGTGCCAGCAGTAACATGAACATAGGGGCCGAGCCCCAGCATTTT